The 32 T cell receptor beta chains reported below all come from one sample, sequenced in a study of long-term antiretroviral therapy in people with HIV. Investigators performed immunoSEQ version v3.0 at survey level. Assay: immunoSEQ multiplex PCR; the TCRdb copy retains only in-frame clones and omits some. The table records about 39,000 clones, approximately 86% of them present only once. Sequences were derived from unsorted PBMCs, sampled just before starting antiretroviral therapy. These receptors all stem from a woman aged 18-29 years with HIV.

The gene calls are TRBV7-2 and TRBJ1-1; D uncertain. Germline V CDR1 and CDR2: SGHTA, FQGNSA. The CDR3 spans 13 residues. Trimming took 3 bases from V and 8 from J, leaving 13 bases between them. As DNA, the CDR3 is TGTGCCAGCAGCTTCACCCAAGGCAGCGAAGCTTTCTTT. Its protein product is CASSFTQGSEAFF.

This chain joins TRBV7-2 and TRBJ1-2; D perhaps matches TRBD1 (5 bases). CDR1 and CDR2 (germline): SGHTA, FQGNSA. CDR3 size: 14 residues. V was cut by 6 bases and J by 4 bases, with 15 bases left in between. The CDR3 sequence: CASRRGQAAYGYTF. CDR3 nucleotides: TGTGCCAGCAGAAGGGGCCAGGCGGCCTATGGCTACACCTTC.

The chain links TRBV4-3 to TRBJ2-7; a possible D gene is TRBD1 (5 bases). Looked up from germline, CDR1 is LGHNA and CDR2 is YSLEER. The V and J ends lost 5 bases and 3 bases respectively, with 11 bases between them. This CDR3 contains 13 residues. CDR3 bases: TGCGCCAGCAGCGCCCGACAGAACTACGAGCAGTACTTC. This codes for CASSARQNYEQYF.

Concerning this clone itself: This same CDR3 is encoded by further DNA sequences in the sample. The chain is built from TRBV7-2 and TRBJ2-5; 7 bases are shared with TRBD2. V was clipped by 3 bases and J by 5 bases; unmatched bases: 3. CDR3 length: 13 amino acids. CDR1 and CDR2 (germline): SGHTA, FQGNSA. As DNA, the CDR3 is TGTGCCAGCAGCTTTACGGGAGGCGAGACCCAGTACTTC. This codes for CASSFTGGETQYF. Full variable domain (remainder filled in from reference TRBV7-2 and TRBJ2-5): GAGVSQSPSNKVTEKGKDVELRCDPISGHTALYWYRQSLGQGLEFLIYFQGNSAPDKSGLPSDRFSAERTGGSVSTLTIQRTQQEDSAVYLCASSFTGGETQYFGPGTRLLVL.

This CDR3 reads CASSLTTGTDTQYF. CDR3 nucleotide sequence: TGTGCCAGCAGCCTTACCACGGGCACAGATACGCAGTATTTT. The genes are TRBV28 and TRBJ2-3; no definite D call. CDR1 is MDHEN and CDR2 is SYDVKM in the germline V gene. Trimming took off 6 bases at V and 1 base at J, with 11 bases between the two ends. The CDR3 runs 14 residues.

V is TRBV11-2 and J is TRBJ2-1; D gene unclear. Trimming left V 3 bases short and J 8 bases short, with 8 bases between. Germline CDR1 and CDR2: SGHAT and FQNNGV. The CDR3 length is 12 residues. The CDR3 spells CASSFRGYEQFF. The CDR3 bases are TGTGCCAGCAGCTTCCGCGGCTATGAGCAGTTCTTC.

The chain has TRBV29-1 and TRBJ2-5; possible D gene TRBD1, 6 bases. Judging by the DNA end, TRBJ2-7 fits better; the J call may be wrong. Germline CDR1 and CDR2: SQVTM and ANQGSEA. This CDR3 has 12 residues. CDR3: CSAKTGPHEQYF. DNA for the CDR3: TGCAGCGCTAAGACAGGCCCCCACGAGCAGTACTTC.

The V gene is TRBV7-9, the J gene TRBJ2-7; TRBD2 is a possible D gene (5 bases). The length of the CDR3 is 12 residues. The V gene's germline CDR1 is SEHNR and CDR2 FQNEAQ (reference sequence). V lost 4 bases and J lost 2, with 6 bases in between. CDR3 loop: CASSWETYEQYF. The DNA of the CDR3 is TGTGCCAGCAGCTGGGAGACCTACGAGCAGTACTTC. Looking up the rest from reference TRBV7-9 and TRBJ2-7 gives the full variable domain: DTGVSQNPRHKITKRGQNVTFRCDPISEHNRLYWYRQTLGQGPEFLTYFQNEAQLEKSRLLSDRFSAERPKGSFSTLEIQRTEQGDSAMYLCASSWETYEQYFGPGTRLTVT.

This rearrangement joins TRBV9 to TRBJ2-7, with D perhaps TRBD2 (5 bases). Germline lookup yields CDR1 SGDLS and CDR2 YYNGEE. The CDR3 contains 15 residues. The ends were cut back, 0 bases at V and 0 bases at J, with 10 bases in the middle. CDR3 sequence: CASSVDPGSSYEQYF. The CDR3 bases are TGTGCCAGCAGCGTAGATCCGGGGAGCTCCTACGAGCAGTACTTC. Complete variable domain (other parts from reference TRBV9 and TRBJ2-7): DSGVTQTPKHLITATGQRVTLRCSPRSGDLSVYWYQQSLDQGLQFLIQYYNGEERAKGNILERFSAQQFPDLHSELNLSSLELGDSALYFCASSVDPGSSYEQYFGPGTRLTVT.

The rearrangement links TRBV18 to TRBJ1-6; D is ambiguous. Germline V gene data show CDR1 as KGHSH and CDR2 as LQKENI. CDR3 length: 12 residues. Trimming stripped 0 bases from V and 6 bases from J, with 0 bases between. CDR3 bases: TGTGCCAGCTCACCACCTAATTCACCCCTCCACTTT. Protein sequence: CASSPPNSPLHF.

This clone was recorded once. The V gene is TRBV27, the J gene TRBJ1-2, with D unresolved. This CDR3 is 14 amino acids long. The germline CDR1 and CDR2 sequences are MNHEY and SMNVEV (reference sequence). The V gene lost 4 bases and the J gene lost 4 bases, with 13 bases spanning the gap. The CDR3 here is CASSSLGEFYGYTF. CDR3 bases: TGTGCCAGCAGTTCCCTTGGGGAGTTCTATGGCTACACCTTC.

The chain recombines TRBV19 with TRBJ2-5; 7 positions agree with TRBD2. This CDR3 has 17 amino acids. Trimming took 3 bases from V and 1 from J; bases not matched to a gene: 11. CDR1 is LNHDA, CDR2 SQIVND, per germline (reference sequence). CDR3 residues: CASSIGWGGGIQETQYF. CDR3 nucleotides: TGTGCCAGTAGTATCGGCTGGGGCGGGGGAATCCAAGAGACCCAGTACTTC.

V usage is TRBV7-9 and J usage is TRBJ2-7, with D maybe TRBD2 (6 bases). The V end lost 5 bases, the J end lost 1 base, and 18 bases lay between the germline ends. CDR1 and CDR2 (germline): SEHNR, FQNEAQ (reference sequence). CDR3 length: 16 residues. The CDR3 here is CASSPLGRDGSYEQYF. As DNA, the CDR3 is TGTGCCAGCAGCCCACTGGGGCGGGATGGGTCCTACGAGCAGTACTTC. Full variable domain (rest looked up from reference TRBV7-9 and TRBJ2-7): DTGVSQNPRHKITKRGQNVTFRCDPISEHNRLYWYRQTLGQGPEFLTYFQNEAQLEKSRLLSDRFSAERPKGSFSTLEIQRTEQGDSAMYLCASSPLGRDGSYEQYFGPGTRLTVT.

This CDR3 is CASSHRSGGARNQPQHF. The CDR3, as DNA: TGTGCCAGCAGCCACCGCTCCGGGGGCGCAAGGAATCAGCCCCAGCATTTT. The V and J genes are TRBV5-6 and TRBJ1-5, with a tentative D call TRBD1 (6 bases). Deletions cut 4 bases from V and 4 bases from J, with 21 bases between. Germline values: CDR1 SGHDT, CDR2 YYEEEE. The CDR3 spans 17 residues.

In this sample, this clone turned up once. This sequence joins TRBV4-1 and TRBJ2-1; the match to TRBD2 covers 12 bases. Germline V gene lookup returns CDR1 MGHRA and CDR2 YSYEKL. V shed 0 bases, J shed 8 bases, and the junction held 5 bases outside the gene matches. CDR3 length equals 16 residues. CDR3 DNA sequence: TGCGCCAGCAGCCAAGAATCGGCTAGCGGGAGGGATGAGCAGTTCTTC. Its translation: CASSQESASGRDEQFF.

CDR3 nucleotide sequence: TGCGCCAGCCAAACGACAGGGGGCATTACTGAAGCTTTCTTT. Amino acids: CASQTTGGITEAFF. The chain recombines TRBV5-1 with TRBJ1-1, with 10 bases lining up with TRBD1. Germline V gene sequence: CDR1 SGHRS, CDR2 YFSETQ. The CDR3 has 14 residues. V was pared by 7 bases and J by 5 bases, with 8 bases of the junction left unmatched.

The chain employs TRBV7-9 and TRBJ1-1; no definite D call. The CDR3 loop spans 12 amino acids. Germline V lookup: CDR1 SEHNR, CDR2 FQNEAQ (reference sequence). V lost 5 bases to trimming and J lost 11 bases, with 15 bases between them. In nucleotides, the CDR3 is TGTGCCAGCAGCCTCCTGACATCTAGGGCTTTCTTT. Protein: CASSLLTSRAFF. Filled out from reference TRBV7-9 and TRBJ1-1, the complete variable domain reads DTGVSQNPRHKITKRGQNVTFRCDPISEHNRLYWYRQTLGQGPEFLTYFQNEAQLEKSRLLSDRFSAERPKGSFSTLEIQRTEQGDSAMYLCASSLLTSRAFFGQGTRLTVV.

The chain joins TRBV5-6 to TRBJ2-1; maybe TRBD1 (5 bases). V was shortened by 4 bases and J by 2 bases, with 7 bases between the two germline ends. This CDR3 contains 13 residues. Germline CDR1 SGHDT, CDR2 YYEEEE. The CDR3 coding sequence is TGTGCCAGCAGCGTACAGGCCTACAATGAGCAGTTCTTC. This codes for CASSVQAYNEQFF.

This clone was found a few times. The chain recombines TRBV7-9 with TRBJ2-2; no firm D call. From germline, CDR1 is SEHNR and CDR2 FQNEAQ (reference sequence). The CDR3 has 16 residues. Between the trimmed V and J ends, which lost 3 bases and 0 bases, there was a span of 11 bases. In DNA, the CDR3 is TGTGCCAGCAGCTTTGGCGGCGGAACGAACACCGGGGAGCTGTTTTTT. Its translation is CASSFGGGTNTGELFF.

The chain employs TRBV27 and TRBJ2-7; D may be TRBD2 (7 bases). This CDR3 is 16 amino acids long. V was clipped by 2 bases and J by 4 bases, with 18 bases between them. The germline CDR1 and CDR2 sequences are MNHEY and SMNVEV (reference sequence). This chain's CDR3 is CASSLNWEGVGYEQYF. The CDR3 nucleotides are TGTGCCAGCAGTTTAAACTGGGAGGGGGTCGGGTACGAGCAGTACTTC.

The chain recombines TRBV6-1 with TRBJ2-7; 11 bases fit TRBD2. This CDR3 is 15 amino acids long. CDR1 MNHNS and CDR2 SASEGT come from the germline V gene. V lost 3 bases to trimming and J lost 9 bases; unmatched junction nucleotides: 10. The CDR3 DNA reads TGTGCCAGCAGTGAGGGACTAGCGGTAGTAGCGGGGCAGTACTTC. Its protein product is CASSEGLAVVAGQYF.

The gene calls are TRBV5-6 and TRBJ1-2; a weak D match, TRBD1 (6 bases). Germline V gives CDR1 SGHDT, CDR2 YYEEEE. This CDR3 region has 14 residues. V was cut by 5 bases and J by 2 bases, with 13 bases left in between. The CDR3 loop reads CASSTTGPNYGYTF. The CDR3, as DNA: TGTGCCAGCAGTACTACAGGGCCCAACTATGGCTACACCTTC.

The rearrangement uses TRBV2 and TRBJ2-5; no definite D call. The CDR3 sequence is 11 residues long. CDR1 SNHLY and CDR2 FYNNEI come from the germline V gene. The V gene lost 2 bases and the J gene lost 4 bases, with 2 bases spanning the gap. In nucleotides, the CDR3 is TGTGCCAGCAGTGAAATAGAGACCCAGTACTTC. It encodes CASSEIETQYF.

This clone has a single count. The genes are TRBV5-1 and TRBJ2-6; D ambiguous. The V gene's germline CDR1 is SGHRS and CDR2 YFSETQ. Trimming removed 3 bases from V and 0 bases from J, with 10 bases in between. The CDR3 is 16 residues long. CDR3 sequence: CASSSENFSGANVLTF. The CDR3 DNA reads TGCGCCAGCAGCTCGGAGAATTTCTCTGGGGCCAACGTCCTGACTTTC.

This chain joins TRBV29-1 and TRBJ2-5; no definite D call. The CDR3 totals 14 residues. Trimming stripped 8 bases from V and 2 bases from J, with 18 bases between. CDR1 SQVTM and CDR2 ANQGSEA come from the germline V gene. For the CDR3, the DNA is TGCAGCACCCGGCTACTCAAATCTCAAGAGACCCAGTACTTC. Its translation: CSTRLLKSQETQYF.

This chain links TRBV7-3 with TRBJ1-2; a possible D gene is TRBD1 (6 bases). Germline CDR1 is SGHTA and CDR2 is FQGTGA. V lost 4 bases to trimming and J lost 4 bases, with 22 bases between them. This CDR3 comprises 17 residues. The CDR3 protein is CASSSRGTGWRTYGYTF. The CDR3 bases are TGTGCCAGCAGCTCAAGAGGCACAGGGTGGAGGACCTATGGCTACACCTTC.

V is TRBV7-2 and J is TRBJ1-2; no clear D gene. V was trimmed by 1 base and J by 4 bases, leaving 10 bases between them. CDR1 is SGHTA, CDR2 FQGNSA, per germline. The CDR3 is 14 amino acids. Here the CDR3 DNA reads TGTGCCAGCAGCTTAGGTCCGGAGAGCTATGGCTACACCTTC. Amino acid sequence: CASSLGPESYGYTF.

This clone came up once. The CDR3 DNA reads TGTGCCAGCAGTCCTTATTCGGGACAGGGGGCTACAGGGGCCAACGTCCTGACTTTC. Translating it yields CASSPYSGQGATGANVLTF. V is TRBV27 and J is TRBJ2-6; 12 bases map to TRBD1. With 5 bases clipped from V and 4 bases from J, the junction kept 12 bases outside the gene matches. CDR1 and CDR2 (germline): MNHEY, SMNVEV (reference sequence). This CDR3 is 19 amino acids long. The whole variable domain, filled in from reference TRBV27 and TRBJ2-6, reads EAQVTQNPRYLITVTGKKLTVTCSQNMNHEYMSWYRQDPGLGLRQIYYSMNVEVTDKGDVPEGYKVSRKEKRNFPLILESPSPNQTSLYFCASSPYSGQGATGANVLTFGAGSRLTVL.

V usage is TRBV7-2 and J usage is TRBJ2-7; maybe TRBD2 (6 bases). Germline V gene sequence: CDR1 SGHTA, CDR2 FQGNSA. This CDR3 comprises 13 residues. V shed 5 bases and J shed 6 bases, with 14 bases lying between them. The CDR3 coding sequence is TGTGCCAGCAGCCCTTTAGCGGCATTCGAGCAGTACTTC. Its protein is CASSPLAAFEQYF.

V usage is TRBV27 and J usage is TRBJ1-2; possible D gene TRBD1, 6 bases. Germline assignment: CDR1 MNHEY and CDR2 SMNVEV (reference sequence). The V gene lost 5 bases and the J gene lost 4 bases, with 17 bases spanning the gap. The CDR3 consists of 15 residues. The CDR3 spells CASSPTSQGSYGYTF. CDR3 DNA sequence: TGTGCCAGCAGTCCGACCTCACAGGGATCCTATGGCTACACCTTC.

This clone was picked up one time. V usage is TRBV4-2 and J usage is TRBJ2-2; D might be TRBD1 or TRBD2, each matching 5 bases. Per germline, CDR1 LGHNA and CDR2 YNFKEQ. Trimming shortened V by 6 bases and J by 5 bases, and 13 bases separated the two germline ends. This CDR3 is 14 amino acids long. CDR3 DNA sequence: TGTGCCAGCAGTCCCGGGGCTGGTACCGGGGAGCTGTTTTTT. This codes for CASSPGAGTGELFF.

V gene TRBV28 combines with J gene TRBJ2-5; D gene uncertain. The length of the CDR3 is 16 residues. CDR1 and CDR2 (germline): MDHEN, SYDVKM. The ends were cut back, 8 bases at V and 4 bases at J, with 23 bases in the middle. CDR3 region: CASQTAPWSEGETQYF. CDR3 nucleotide sequence: TGTGCCAGCCAAACAGCCCCCTGGTCGGAAGGAGAGACCCAGTACTTC.